Shown below are 20 T cell receptor beta chains from a single sample sequenced in a study of cytotoxic CD8 clonotypes in ibrutinib-treated CLL (dated by TCRdb to the early 2020s). The receptor library was made with the immunoSEQ multiplex PCR assay. This is the immuneACCESS table as TCRdb keeps it, with only in-frame sequences that have V and J called. A part of the clones is gone; compared with another copy, unresolved V genes explain less than half, and the rest is unexplained. Counted in this sample were more than 300,000 clones; approximately 80% of them appeared once. The ten largest make up 6.5% to 8% of the sample. This material consisted of PBMCs, taken before ibrutinib treatment. The receptor set was obtained from a human donor with chronic lymphocytic leukemia.

Details on this clone: One end of the junction fails to match germline, which may point to a read error. The rearrangement links TRBV5-4 to TRBJ2-1, with 16 bases lining up with TRBD2. CDR1 SGHNT and CDR2 YYREEE come from the germline V gene (reference sequence). The CDR3 has 17 amino acids. In DNA form, the CDR3 reads TGTGCCAGCAGCGCAGGGACTAGCGGGAGGGGCTACGATGAGCAGTTCTTC. As protein: CASSAGTSGRGYDEQFF.

CDR3 coding DNA: TGTGCCAGCAGCCCGACTTGGCAGGGGGCTCACGAGCAGTACTTC. It yields the protein CASSPTWQGAHEQYF. The chain couples TRBV28 to TRBJ2-7; 8 bases agree with TRBD1. V lost 6 bases, J lost 5 bases, and 12 bases stayed unmatched. Germline loops: CDR1 MDHEN, CDR2 SYDVKM. This CDR3 contains 15 residues.

The V gene is TRBV10-3, the J gene TRBJ1-2; 8 positions agree with TRBD1. The CDR3 consists of 14 residues. Germline CDR1 is ENHRY and CDR2 is SYGVKD. V dropped 11 bases and J dropped 2; count of bases not matched to a gene: 10. CDR3 sequence (DNA): TGTGCCGTAAATACCGGGACAGGCAACTATGGCTACACCTTC. It yields the protein CAVNTGTGNYGYTF.

This sequence joins TRBV28 and TRBJ1-1; perhaps TRBD1 as D (6 bases). The germline V gene encodes CDR1 MDHEN and CDR2 SYDVKM. V was clipped by 11 bases and J by 4 bases, with 14 bases between them. This CDR3 is 12 amino acids long. Here the CDR3 reads CALQGVTTEAFF. CDR3 bases: TGTGCCCTACAGGGTGTGACCACTGAAGCTTTCTTT.

The gene calls are TRBV9 and TRBJ2-3, with D unclear. In germline, CDR1 is SGDLS, CDR2 YYNGEE. The length of the CDR3 is 15 residues. Trimming stripped 0 bases from V and 4 bases from J, with 12 bases between. CDR3 loop: CASSVGQFHADTQYF. In nucleotides, the CDR3 is TGTGCCAGCAGCGTAGGTCAGTTTCATGCAGATACGCAGTATTTT.

CDR3: CASSYRSPGANVLTF. The CDR3 coding sequence is TGTGCCAGCAGTTACAGGAGCCCTGGGGCCAACGTCCTGACTTTC. The chain employs TRBV6-5 and TRBJ2-6, with D unresolved. Germline CDR1 reads MNHEY; CDR2 reads SVGAGI. Trimming left V 2 bases short and J 2 bases short, with 7 bases between. The CDR3 extends over 15 amino acids.

The chain combines TRBV6-5 with TRBJ2-3; 7 nucleotides align to TRBD2. Germline V CDR1 and CDR2: MNHEY, SVGAGI. This CDR3 region has 15 residues. V shed 4 bases and J 0 bases; nucleotides not matched to a gene: 4. For the CDR3, the DNA is TGTGCCAGCAGTTTTCTAGCGGACAGCACAGATACGCAGTATTTT. Protein product: CASSFLADSTDTQYF.

With respect to this clone: A read error may account for a junction end that differs from germline. The chain combines TRBV30 with TRBJ2-1, with 7 bases that match TRBD2. The germline V gene encodes CDR1 GTSNPN and CDR2 SVGIG (reference sequence). This CDR3 comprises 14 residues. The CDR3 DNA follows: TGTGCCTGGAGCCGAGAGACTAGCTACCATGAGCAGTTCTTC. Amino acids: CAWSRETSYHEQFF.

The sample holds one count of this clone. This chain uses TRBV7-9 with TRBJ2-5; 11 bases are a match to TRBD1. CDR1 is SEHNR and CDR2 is FQNEAQ in the germline V gene (reference sequence). V lost 5 bases and J lost 5; bases outside the gene matches: 7. This CDR3 spans 15 amino acids. Here the CDR3 reads CASSQGQGAGETQYF. As DNA, the CDR3 is TGTGCCAGCAGCCAAGGACAGGGGGCAGGCGAGACCCAGTACTTC.

V is TRBV6-1 and J is TRBJ2-3; D is unresolved. The CDR3 runs 14 residues. CDR1 is MNHNS, CDR2 SASEGT, per germline. V lost 2 bases to trimming and J lost 6 bases, with 12 bases between them. The CDR3 sequence is CASSEQSVGDTQYF. In DNA, the CDR3 is TGTGCCAGCAGTGAACAATCAGTAGGGGATACGCAGTATTTT.

V usage is TRBV9 and J usage is TRBJ2-1, with 9 positions matching TRBD2. CDR1 SGDLS and CDR2 YYNGEE come from the germline V gene. The CDR3 covers 17 residues. V shed 0 bases, J shed 4 bases, and the junction held 8 bases outside the gene matches. CDR3 nucleotides: TGTGCCAGCAGCGTAGTTCCAGGGCTAGCGGGGTACAATGAGCAGTTCTTC. Its protein product is CASSVVPGLAGYNEQFF.

The chain's CDR3 is CASSYTGQGADEQYF. In nucleotides, the CDR3 is TGTGCCAGCAGTTACACCGGACAGGGGGCCGACGAGCAGTACTTC. V gene TRBV27 combines with J gene TRBJ2-7; TRBD1 aligns across 11 bases. The CDR3 length is 15 residues. Per germline, CDR1 MNHEY and CDR2 SMNVEV (reference sequence). Germline trimming cut 4 bases from V and 5 bases from J; bases unmatched to any gene: 7.

As for this clone: Other DNA sequences in the same sample also yield this CDR3. The genes are TRBV5-6 and TRBJ2-7; 7 positions agree with TRBD1. Germline V gene data show CDR1 as SGHDT and CDR2 as YYEEEE. V lost 3 bases, J lost 3 bases, and 0 bases stayed unmatched. The CDR3 runs to 12 residues. CDR3 nucleotide sequence: TGTGCCAGCAGCTACAGGGGCTACGAGCAGTACTTC. Amino acid sequence: CASSYRGYEQYF.

This chain joins TRBV7-8 and TRBJ2-7; D not resolved. The CDR3 is 11 amino acids. Trimming took off 3 bases at V and 4 bases at J, with 4 bases between the two ends. Germline CDR1 reads SGHVS; CDR2 reads FQNEAQ. The CDR3 is CASSFVYEQYF. The DNA of the CDR3 is TGTGCCAGCAGCTTCGTATACGAGCAGTACTTC.

This clone was seen once. This rearrangement joins TRBV7-6 to TRBJ2-7; D gene ambiguous. V dropped 1 base and J dropped 3 bases, with 13 bases sitting between them. CDR3 size: 15 residues. Germline CDR1 SGHVS, CDR2 FNYEAQ. CDR3 sequence (DNA): TGTGCCAGCAGCTTAGAAGGGTTCGGCTTCTACGAGCAGTACTTC. Amino acids: CASSLEGFGFYEQYF.

This clone was counted between two and nine times. V gene TRBV18 combines with J gene TRBJ2-7; a weak D match, TRBD1 (5 bases). V lost 4 bases, J lost 4 bases, and 8 bases lay in between. From germline, CDR1 is KGHSH and CDR2 LQKENI. This CDR3 has 12 residues. Here the CDR3 reads CASSLDKYEQYF. The DNA for the CDR3 is TGTGCCAGCTCACTGGACAAGTACGAGCAGTACTTC.

This clone was seen only once. This chain uses TRBV6-5 with TRBJ2-7; weak D call: TRBD1 (5 bases). Germline V gene lookup returns CDR1 MNHEY and CDR2 SVGAGI. Trimming cost V 0 bases and J 4 bases, with 13 bases left between them. CDR3 length equals 15 residues. The CDR3 DNA reads as TGTGCCAGCAGTTACTCTCCCAAGGGGCAATACGAGCAGTACTTC. This codes for CASSYSPKGQYEQYF.

This clone was seen more than once but under ten times. The CDR3 is CASRRGTALDTQYF. The CDR3 DNA reads as TGTGCCAGCAGGAGGGGGACAGCCCTGGATACGCAGTATTTT. J is TRBJ2-3 and V is TRBV21-1; the table assigns TRBD1, which was not confirmed against the DNA. TRBV21-1 is designated a pseudogene. CDR3 length: 14 amino acids.

The chain has TRBV7-2 and TRBJ2-1; D is unresolved. Germline lookup yields CDR1 SGHTA and CDR2 FQGNSA. V was cut by 1 base and J by 11 bases, with 6 bases left in between. There are 11 residues in the CDR3. For the CDR3, the DNA is TGTGCCAGCAGCTTAGTTGGTCAGCAGTTCTTC. Translated, it gives CASSLVGQQFF. The full variable domain, in which reference TRBV7-2 and TRBJ2-1 provide the parts outside the CDR3, is GAGVSQSPSNKVTEKGKDVELRCDPISGHTALYWYRQSLGQGLEFLIYFQGNSAPDKSGLPSDRFSAERTGGSVSTLTIQRTQQEDSAVYLCASSLVGQQFFGPGTRLTVL.

This chain links TRBV29-1 with TRBJ1-2; perhaps TRBD1 as D (6 bases). The germline V and J ends were trimmed by 7 bases and 8 bases, with 20 bases remaining between them. Germline CDR1 reads SQVTM; CDR2 reads ANQGSEA. The CDR3 spans 13 residues. As DNA, the CDR3 is TGCAGCGCGACCGGGACAAGAGAAGAGGGCTACACCTTC. Translating it yields CSATGTREEGYTF. Supplemented by reference TRBV29-1 and TRBJ1-2, the full variable domain reads SAVISQKPSRDICQRGTSLTIQCQVDSQVTMMFWYRQQPGQSLTLIATANQGSEATYESGFVIDKFPISRPNLTFSTLTVSNMSPEDSSIYLCSATGTREEGYTFGSGTRLTVV.